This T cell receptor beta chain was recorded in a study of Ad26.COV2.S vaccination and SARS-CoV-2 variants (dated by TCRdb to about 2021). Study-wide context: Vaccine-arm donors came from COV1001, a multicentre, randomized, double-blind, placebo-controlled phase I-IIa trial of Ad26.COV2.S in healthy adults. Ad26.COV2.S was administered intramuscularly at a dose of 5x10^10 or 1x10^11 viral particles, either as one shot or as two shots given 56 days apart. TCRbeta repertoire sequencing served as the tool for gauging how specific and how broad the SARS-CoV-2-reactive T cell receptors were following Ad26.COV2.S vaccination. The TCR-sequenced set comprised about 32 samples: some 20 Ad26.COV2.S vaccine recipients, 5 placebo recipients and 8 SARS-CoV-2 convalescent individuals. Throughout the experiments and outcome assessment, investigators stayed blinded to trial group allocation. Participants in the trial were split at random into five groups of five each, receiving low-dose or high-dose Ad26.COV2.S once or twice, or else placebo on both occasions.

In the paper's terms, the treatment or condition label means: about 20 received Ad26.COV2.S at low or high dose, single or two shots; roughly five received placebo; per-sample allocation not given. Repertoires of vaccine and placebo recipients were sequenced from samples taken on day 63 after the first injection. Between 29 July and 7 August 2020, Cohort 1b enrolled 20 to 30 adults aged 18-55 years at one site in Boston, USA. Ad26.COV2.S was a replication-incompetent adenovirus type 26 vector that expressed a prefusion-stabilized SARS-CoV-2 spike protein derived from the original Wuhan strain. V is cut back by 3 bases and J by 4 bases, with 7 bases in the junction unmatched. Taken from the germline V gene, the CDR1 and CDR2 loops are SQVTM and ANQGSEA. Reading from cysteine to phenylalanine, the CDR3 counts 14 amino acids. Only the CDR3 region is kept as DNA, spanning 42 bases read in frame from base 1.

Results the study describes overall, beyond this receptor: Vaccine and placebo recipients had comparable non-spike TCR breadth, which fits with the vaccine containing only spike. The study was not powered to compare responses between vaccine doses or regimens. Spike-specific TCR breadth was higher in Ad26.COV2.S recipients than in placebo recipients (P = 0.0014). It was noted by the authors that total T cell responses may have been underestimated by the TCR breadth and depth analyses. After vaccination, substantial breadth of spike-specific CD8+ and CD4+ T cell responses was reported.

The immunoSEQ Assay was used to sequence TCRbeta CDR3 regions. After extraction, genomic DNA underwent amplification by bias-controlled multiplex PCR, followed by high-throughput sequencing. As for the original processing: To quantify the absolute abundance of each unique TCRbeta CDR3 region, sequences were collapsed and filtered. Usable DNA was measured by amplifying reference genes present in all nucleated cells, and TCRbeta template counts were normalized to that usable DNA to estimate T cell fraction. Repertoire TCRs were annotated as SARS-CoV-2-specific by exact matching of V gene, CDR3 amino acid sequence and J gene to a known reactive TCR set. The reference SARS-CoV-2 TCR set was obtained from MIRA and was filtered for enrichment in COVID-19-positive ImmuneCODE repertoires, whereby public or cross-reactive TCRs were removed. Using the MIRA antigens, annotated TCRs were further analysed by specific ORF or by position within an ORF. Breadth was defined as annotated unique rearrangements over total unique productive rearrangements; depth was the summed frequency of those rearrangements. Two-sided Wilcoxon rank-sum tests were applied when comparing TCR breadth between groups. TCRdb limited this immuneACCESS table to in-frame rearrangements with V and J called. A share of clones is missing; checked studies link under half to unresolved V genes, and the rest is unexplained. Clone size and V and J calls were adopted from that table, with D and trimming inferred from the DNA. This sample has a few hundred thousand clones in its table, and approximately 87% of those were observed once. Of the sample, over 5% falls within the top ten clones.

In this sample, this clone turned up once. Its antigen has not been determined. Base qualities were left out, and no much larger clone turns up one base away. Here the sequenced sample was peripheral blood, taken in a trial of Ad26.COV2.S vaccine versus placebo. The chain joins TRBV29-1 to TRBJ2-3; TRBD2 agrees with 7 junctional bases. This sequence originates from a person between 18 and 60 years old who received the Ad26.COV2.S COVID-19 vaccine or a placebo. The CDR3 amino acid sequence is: CSVDAGVRPDTQYF. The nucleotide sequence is TGCAGCGTTGACGCGGGAGTAAGACCAGATACGCAGTATTTT.